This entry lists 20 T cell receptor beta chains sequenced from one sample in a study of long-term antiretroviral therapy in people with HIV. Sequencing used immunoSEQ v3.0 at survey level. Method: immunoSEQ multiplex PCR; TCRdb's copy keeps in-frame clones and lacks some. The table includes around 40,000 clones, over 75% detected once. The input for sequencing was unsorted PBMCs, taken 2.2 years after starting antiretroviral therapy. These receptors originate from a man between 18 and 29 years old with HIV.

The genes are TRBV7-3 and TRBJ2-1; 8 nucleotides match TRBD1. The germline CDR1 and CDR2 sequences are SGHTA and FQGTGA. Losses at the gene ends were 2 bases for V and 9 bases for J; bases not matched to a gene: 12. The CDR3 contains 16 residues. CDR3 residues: CASSLGGTGKRSEQFF. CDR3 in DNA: TGTGCCAGCAGCTTAGGCGGGACAGGAAAGAGAAGTGAGCAGTTCTTC.

CDR3 residues: CASSLRGTQNTGELFF. CDR3 coding DNA: TGTGCCAGCAGCTTACGCGGGACTCAGAACACCGGGGAGCTGTTTTTT. The chain recombines TRBV7-2 with TRBJ2-2; maybe TRBD2 (6 bases). The germline CDR1 and CDR2 sequences are SGHTA and FQGNSA. This CDR3 is built from 16 residues. V lost 2 bases to trimming and J lost 1 base, with 11 bases between them.

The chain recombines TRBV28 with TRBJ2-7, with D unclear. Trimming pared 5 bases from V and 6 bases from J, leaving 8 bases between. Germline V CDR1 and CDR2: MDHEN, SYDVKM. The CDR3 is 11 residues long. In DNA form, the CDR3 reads TGTGCCAGCAGTCCAGAGACCGAGCAGTACTTC. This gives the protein CASSPETEQYF. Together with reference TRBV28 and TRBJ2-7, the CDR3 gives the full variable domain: DVKVTQSSRYLVKRTGEKVFLECVQDMDHENMFWYRQDPGLGLRLIYFSYDVKMKEKGDIPEGYSVSREKKERFSLILESASTNQTSMYLCASSPETEQYFGPGTRLTVT.

The CDR3 region is CASSLGLAGNYEQYF. CDR3 bases: TGTGCCAGCAGCTTAGGCCTAGCGGGAAACTACGAGCAGTACTTC. The J gene is TRBJ2-7, the V gene TRBV11-2, with 9 nucleotides matching TRBD2. Germline V gives CDR1 SGHAT, CDR2 FQNNGV. The CDR3 runs to 15 residues. J was trimmed by 3 bases and V by 1 base; bases with no gene match: 4.

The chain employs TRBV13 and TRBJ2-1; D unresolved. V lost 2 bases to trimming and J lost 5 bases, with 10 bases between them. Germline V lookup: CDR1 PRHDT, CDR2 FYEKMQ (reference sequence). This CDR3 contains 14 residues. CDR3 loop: CASSLTIRDNEQFF. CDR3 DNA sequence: TGTGCCAGCAGCTTAACTATCCGGGACAATGAGCAGTTCTTC.

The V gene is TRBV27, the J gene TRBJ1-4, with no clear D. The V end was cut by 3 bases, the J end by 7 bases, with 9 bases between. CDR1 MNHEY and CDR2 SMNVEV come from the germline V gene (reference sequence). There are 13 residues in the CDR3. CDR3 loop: CASSFRSREKLFF. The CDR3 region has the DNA TGTGCCAGCAGTTTCCGATCCCGTGAAAAACTGTTTTTT.

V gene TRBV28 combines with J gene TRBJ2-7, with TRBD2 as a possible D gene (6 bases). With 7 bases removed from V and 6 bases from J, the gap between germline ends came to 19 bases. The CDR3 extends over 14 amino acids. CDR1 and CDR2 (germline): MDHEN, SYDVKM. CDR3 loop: CASNRDSSFLEQYF. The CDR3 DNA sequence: TGTGCCAGCAACCGGGACTCCTCTTTTCTCGAGCAGTACTTC.

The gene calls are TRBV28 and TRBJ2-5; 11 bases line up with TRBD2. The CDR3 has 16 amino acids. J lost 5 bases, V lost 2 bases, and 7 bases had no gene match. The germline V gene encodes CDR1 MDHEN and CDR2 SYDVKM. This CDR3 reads CASSLGASGRTETQYF. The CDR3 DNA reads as TGTGCCAGCAGTTTAGGGGCTAGCGGGAGGACGGAGACCCAGTACTTC.

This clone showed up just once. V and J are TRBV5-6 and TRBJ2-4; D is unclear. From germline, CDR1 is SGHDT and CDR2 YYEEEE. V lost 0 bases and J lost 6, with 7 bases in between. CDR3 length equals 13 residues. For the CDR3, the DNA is TGTGCCAGCAGCTTGGACAGCCTAAACATTCAGTACTTC. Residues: CASSLDSLNIQYF.

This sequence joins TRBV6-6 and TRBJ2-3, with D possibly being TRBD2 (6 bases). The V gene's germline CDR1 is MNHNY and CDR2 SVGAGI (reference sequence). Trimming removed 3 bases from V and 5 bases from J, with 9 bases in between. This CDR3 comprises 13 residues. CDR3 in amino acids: CASSYNGRDTQYF. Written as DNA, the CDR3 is TGTGCCAGCAGTTATAACGGGAGAGATACGCAGTATTTT.

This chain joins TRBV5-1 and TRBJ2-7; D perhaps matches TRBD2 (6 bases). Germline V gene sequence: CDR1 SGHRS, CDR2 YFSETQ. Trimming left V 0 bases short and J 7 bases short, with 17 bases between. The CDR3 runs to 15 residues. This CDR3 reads CASSLASGPLAEQYF. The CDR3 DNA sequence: TGCGCCAGCAGCTTGGCCTCGGGGCCCCTAGCGGAGCAGTACTTC.

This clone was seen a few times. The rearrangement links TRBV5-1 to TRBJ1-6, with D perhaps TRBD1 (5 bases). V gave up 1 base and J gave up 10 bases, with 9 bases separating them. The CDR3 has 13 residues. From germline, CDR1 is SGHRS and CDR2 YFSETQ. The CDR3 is CASSLLGDSPLHF. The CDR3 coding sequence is TGCGCCAGCAGCTTGCTCGGGGACTCACCCCTCCACTTT.

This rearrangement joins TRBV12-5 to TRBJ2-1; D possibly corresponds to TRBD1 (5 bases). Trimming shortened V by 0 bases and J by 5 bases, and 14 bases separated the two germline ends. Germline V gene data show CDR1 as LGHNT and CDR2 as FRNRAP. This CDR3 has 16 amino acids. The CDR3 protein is CASGLVLGRVNNEQFF. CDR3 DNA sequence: TGTGCTAGTGGTTTGGTACTGGGCAGGGTAAACAATGAGCAGTTCTTC.

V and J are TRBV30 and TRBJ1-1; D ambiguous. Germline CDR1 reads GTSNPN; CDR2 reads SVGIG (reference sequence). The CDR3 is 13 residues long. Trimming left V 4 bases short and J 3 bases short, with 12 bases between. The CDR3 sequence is CAWKRMADTEAFF. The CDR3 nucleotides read TGTGCCTGGAAAAGGATGGCTGACACTGAAGCTTTCTTT.

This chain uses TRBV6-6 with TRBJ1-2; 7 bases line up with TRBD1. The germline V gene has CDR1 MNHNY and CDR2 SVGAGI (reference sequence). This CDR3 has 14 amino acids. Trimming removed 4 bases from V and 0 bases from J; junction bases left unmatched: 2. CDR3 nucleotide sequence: TGTGCCAGCAGTTCGACAGGGACTAACTATGGCTACACCTTC. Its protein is CASSSTGTNYGYTF.

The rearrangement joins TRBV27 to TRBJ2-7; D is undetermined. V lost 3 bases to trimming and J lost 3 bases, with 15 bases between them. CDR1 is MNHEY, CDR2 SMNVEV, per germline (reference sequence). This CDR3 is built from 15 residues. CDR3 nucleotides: TGTGCCAGCAGTTTGGTTCTAGAATTCGGCTACGAGCAGTACTTC. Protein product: CASSLVLEFGYEQYF.

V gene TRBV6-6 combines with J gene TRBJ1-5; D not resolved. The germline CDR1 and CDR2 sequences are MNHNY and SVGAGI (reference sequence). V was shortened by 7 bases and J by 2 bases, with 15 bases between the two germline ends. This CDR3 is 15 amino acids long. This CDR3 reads CASTQALNGNQPQHF. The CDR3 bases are TGTGCCAGCACTCAGGCCCTAAATGGCAATCAGCCCCAGCATTTT.

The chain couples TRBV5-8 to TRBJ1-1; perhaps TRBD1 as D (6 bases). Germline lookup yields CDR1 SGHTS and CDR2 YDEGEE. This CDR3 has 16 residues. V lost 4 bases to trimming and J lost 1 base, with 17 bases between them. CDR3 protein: CASSAPTGFRNTEAFF. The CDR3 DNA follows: TGTGCCAGCAGCGCACCTACAGGGTTCAGGAACACTGAAGCTTTCTTT.

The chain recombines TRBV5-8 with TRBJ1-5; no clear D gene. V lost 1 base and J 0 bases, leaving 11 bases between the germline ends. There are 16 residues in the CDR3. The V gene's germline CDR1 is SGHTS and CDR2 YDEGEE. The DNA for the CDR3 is TGTGCCAGCAGCTTGTCGGGTATATATAGCAATCAGCCCCAGCATTTT. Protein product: CASSLSGIYSNQPQHF.

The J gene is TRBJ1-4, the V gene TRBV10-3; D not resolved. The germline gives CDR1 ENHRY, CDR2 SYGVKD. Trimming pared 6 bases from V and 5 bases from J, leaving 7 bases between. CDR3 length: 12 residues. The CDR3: CAIRDGNEKLFF. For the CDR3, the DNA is TGTGCCATCAGAGACGGGAATGAAAAACTGTTTTTT.